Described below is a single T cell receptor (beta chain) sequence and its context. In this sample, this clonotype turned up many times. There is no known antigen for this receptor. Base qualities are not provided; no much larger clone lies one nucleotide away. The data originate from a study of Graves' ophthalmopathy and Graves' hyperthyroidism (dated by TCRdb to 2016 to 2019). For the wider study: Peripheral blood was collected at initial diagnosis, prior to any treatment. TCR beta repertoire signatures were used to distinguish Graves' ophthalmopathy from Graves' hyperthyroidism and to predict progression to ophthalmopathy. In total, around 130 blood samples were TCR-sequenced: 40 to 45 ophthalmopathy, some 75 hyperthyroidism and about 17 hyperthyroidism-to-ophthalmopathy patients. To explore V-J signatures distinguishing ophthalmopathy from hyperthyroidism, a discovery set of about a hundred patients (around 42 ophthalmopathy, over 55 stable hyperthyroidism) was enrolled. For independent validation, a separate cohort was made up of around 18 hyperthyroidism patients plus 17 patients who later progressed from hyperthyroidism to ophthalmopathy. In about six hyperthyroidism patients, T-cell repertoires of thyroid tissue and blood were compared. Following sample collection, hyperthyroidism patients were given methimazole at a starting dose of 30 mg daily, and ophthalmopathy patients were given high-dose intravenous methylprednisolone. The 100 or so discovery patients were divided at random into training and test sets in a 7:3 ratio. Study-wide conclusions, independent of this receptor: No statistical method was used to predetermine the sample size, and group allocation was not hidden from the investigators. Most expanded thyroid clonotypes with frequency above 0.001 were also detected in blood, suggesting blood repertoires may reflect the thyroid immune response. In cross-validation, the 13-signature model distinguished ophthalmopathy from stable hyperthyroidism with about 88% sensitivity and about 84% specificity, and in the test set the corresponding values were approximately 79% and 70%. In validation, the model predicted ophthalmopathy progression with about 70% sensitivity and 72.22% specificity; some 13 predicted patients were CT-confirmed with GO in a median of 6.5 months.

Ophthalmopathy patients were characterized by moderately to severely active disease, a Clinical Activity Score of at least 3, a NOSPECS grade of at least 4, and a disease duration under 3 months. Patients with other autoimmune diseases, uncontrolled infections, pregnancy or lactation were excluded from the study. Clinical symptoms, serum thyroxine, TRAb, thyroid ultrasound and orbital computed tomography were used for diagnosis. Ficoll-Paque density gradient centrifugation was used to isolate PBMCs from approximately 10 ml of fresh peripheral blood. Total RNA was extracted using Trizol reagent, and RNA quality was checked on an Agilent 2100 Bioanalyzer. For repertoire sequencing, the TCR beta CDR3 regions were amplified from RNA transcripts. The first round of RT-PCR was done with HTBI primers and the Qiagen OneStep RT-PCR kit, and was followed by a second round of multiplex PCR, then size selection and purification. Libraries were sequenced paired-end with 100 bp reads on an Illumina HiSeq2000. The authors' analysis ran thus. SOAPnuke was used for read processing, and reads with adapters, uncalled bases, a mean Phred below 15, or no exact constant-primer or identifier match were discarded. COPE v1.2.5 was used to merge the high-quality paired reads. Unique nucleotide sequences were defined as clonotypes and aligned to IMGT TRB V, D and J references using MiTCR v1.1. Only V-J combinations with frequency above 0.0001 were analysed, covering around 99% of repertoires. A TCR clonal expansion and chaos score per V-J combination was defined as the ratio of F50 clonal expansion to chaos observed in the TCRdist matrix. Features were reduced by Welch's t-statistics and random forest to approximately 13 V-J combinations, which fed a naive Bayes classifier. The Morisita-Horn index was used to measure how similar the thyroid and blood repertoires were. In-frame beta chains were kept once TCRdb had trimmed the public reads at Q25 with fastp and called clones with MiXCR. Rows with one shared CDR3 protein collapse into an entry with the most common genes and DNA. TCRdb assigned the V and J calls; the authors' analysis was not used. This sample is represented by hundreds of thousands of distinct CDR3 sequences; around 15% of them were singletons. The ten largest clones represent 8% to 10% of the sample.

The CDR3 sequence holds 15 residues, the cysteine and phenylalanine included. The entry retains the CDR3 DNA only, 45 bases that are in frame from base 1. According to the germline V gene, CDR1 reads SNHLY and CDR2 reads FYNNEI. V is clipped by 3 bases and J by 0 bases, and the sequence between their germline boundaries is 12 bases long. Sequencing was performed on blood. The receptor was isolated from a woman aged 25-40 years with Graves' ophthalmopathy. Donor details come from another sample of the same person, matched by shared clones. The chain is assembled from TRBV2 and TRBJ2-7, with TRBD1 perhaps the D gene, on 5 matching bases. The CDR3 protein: CASSEAGIGSYEQYF. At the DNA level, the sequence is TGTGCCAGCAGTGAGGCAGGGATTGGCTCCTACGAGCAGTACTTC.